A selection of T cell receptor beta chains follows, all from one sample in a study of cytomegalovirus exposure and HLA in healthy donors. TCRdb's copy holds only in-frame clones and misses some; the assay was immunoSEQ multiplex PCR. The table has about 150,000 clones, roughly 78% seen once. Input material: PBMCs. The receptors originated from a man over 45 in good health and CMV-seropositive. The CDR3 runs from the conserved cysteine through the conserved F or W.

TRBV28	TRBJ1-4	CASSAPGSPNEKLFF
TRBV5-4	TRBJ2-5	CASSSPTSGETQYF
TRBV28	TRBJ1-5	CASSLYSSNQPQHF
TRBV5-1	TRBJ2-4	CASSLGQGGGDIQYF
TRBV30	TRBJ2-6	CAWSKPGQGAGPSSGANVLTF
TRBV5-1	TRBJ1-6	CASSSGTGLSPLHF
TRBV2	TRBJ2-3	CASRFEREGTDTQYF
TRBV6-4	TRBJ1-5	CASSATGAGQPQHF
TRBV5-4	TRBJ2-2	CASSLGLAVNTGELFF
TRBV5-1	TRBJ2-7	CASSPGTGHPHEQYF
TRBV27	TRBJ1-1	CASRAGGDTEAFF
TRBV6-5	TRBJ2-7	CASSTHSHEQYF
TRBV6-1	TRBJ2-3	CASSVRPAQADTQYF
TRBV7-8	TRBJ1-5	CASSPSRWRGSNQPQHF
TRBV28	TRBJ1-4	CASSSFLGGSNEKLFF
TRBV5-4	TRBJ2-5	CASSLAATGVETQYF
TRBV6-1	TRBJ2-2	CASRLQGRNTGELFF
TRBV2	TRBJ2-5	CASTPGLAAGQETQYF
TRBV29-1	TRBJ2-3	CSVVLTRRGPTDTQYF
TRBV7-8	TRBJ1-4	CASSLMGQGMYEKLFF